The next 5 T cell receptor beta chains were all read from a single sample in a study of graft-versus-host responses after intestinal transplantation. The protocol was immunoSEQ multiplex PCR, while the TCRdb copy is restricted to in-frame clones and leaves out a portion. The table includes 98,000 or so clones, less than 90% detected once. For these receptors, no antigen is known. This specimen consisted of unstimulated CD4+ T cells sorted from spleen or lymph node cells, obtained before intestinal transplant. The origin of the receptors is a human donor who received an intestinal transplant.

This sequence joins TRBV7-9 and TRBJ2-1; TRBD1 agrees at 7 bases. Per germline, CDR1 SEHNR and CDR2 FQNEAQ (reference sequence). Unmatched junction bases numbered 8, after V lost 5 bases and J lost 7 bases. The CDR3 has 14 residues. The CDR3 spells CASSQRQGLNEQFF. CDR3 sequence (DNA): TGTGCCAGCAGCCAAAGACAGGGTCTGAATGAGCAGTTCTTC.

The chain has TRBV5-4 and TRBJ2-7, with a tentative D call TRBD1 (6 bases). The ends were cut back, 1 base at V and 3 bases at J, with 11 bases in the middle. The CDR3 sequence is 14 residues long. CDR1 is SGHNT and CDR2 is YYREEE in the germline V gene (reference sequence). The CDR3 spells CASSLRDTNYEQYF. In nucleotides, the CDR3 is TGTGCCAGCAGCTTGCGGGACACCAACTACGAGCAGTACTTC.

The chain recombines TRBV6-5 with TRBJ2-2; no definite D call. The germline CDR1 and CDR2 sequences are MNHEY and SVGAGI. The CDR3 is 14 residues long. V was shortened by 5 bases and J by 4 bases, with 11 bases between the two germline ends. The CDR3 region is CASSPDVGTGELFF. The CDR3 nucleotides read TGTGCCAGCAGTCCGGATGTTGGCACCGGGGAGCTGTTTTTT.

This chain uses TRBV5-4 with TRBJ2-3; no clear D gene. The CDR3 is 13 amino acids. The V and J ends lost 3 bases and 5 bases respectively, with 10 bases between them. Germline loops: CDR1 SGHNT, CDR2 YYREEE (reference sequence). Here the CDR3 reads CASSSLVKDTQYF. Written as DNA, the CDR3 is TGTGCCAGCAGCTCCTTGGTTAAAGATACGCAGTATTTT.

The gene calls are TRBV10-2 and TRBJ2-5; D not resolved. Germline assignment: CDR1 WSHSY and CDR2 SAAADI. The V end was cut by 5 bases, the J end by 2 bases, with 0 bases between. CDR3 size: 10 residues. The CDR3 nucleotides are TGCGCCAGCAGTCAAGAGACCCAGTACTTC. Its protein product is CASSQETQYF.